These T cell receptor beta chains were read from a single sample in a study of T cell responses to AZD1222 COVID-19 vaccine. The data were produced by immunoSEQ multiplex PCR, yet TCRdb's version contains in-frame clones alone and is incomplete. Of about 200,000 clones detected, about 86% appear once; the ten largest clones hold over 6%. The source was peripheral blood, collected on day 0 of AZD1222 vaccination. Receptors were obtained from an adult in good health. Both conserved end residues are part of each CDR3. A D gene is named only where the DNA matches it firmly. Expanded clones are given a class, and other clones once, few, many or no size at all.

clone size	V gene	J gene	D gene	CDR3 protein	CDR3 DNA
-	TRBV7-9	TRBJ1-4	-	CASRGTVEKLFF	TGTGCCAGCAGGGGGACTGTTGAAAAACTGTTTTTT
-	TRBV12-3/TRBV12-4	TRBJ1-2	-	CASSLLRNYGYTF	TGTGCCAGCAGTTTACTGAGAAACTATGGCTACACCTTC
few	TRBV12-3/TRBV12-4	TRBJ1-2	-	CASSFLSEHGYTF	TGTGCCAGCAGTTTTTTGTCGGAACATGGCTACACCTTC
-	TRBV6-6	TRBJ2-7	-	CASRRDSYEQYF	TGTGCCTCGAGGCGGGACAGCTACGAGCAGTACTTC
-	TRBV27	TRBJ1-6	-	CASSLSYRDSPLHF	TGTGCCAGCAGTTTATCGTACCGGGATTCACCCCTCCACTTT
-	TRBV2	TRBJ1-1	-	CASRRSFMNTEAFF	TGTGCCAGCAGGCGTAGCTTTATGAACACTGAAGCTTTCTTT
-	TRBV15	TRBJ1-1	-	CATSREAGMNTEAFF	TGTGCCACCAGCAGAGAGGCGGGCATGAACACTGAAGCTTTCTTT
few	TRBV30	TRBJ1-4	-	CAWSRGGPEKLFF	TGTGCCTGGAGTAGGGGGGGCCCTGAAAAACTGTTTTTT
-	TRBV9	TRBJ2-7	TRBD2	CASSASGGAYEQYF	TGTGCCAGCAGTGCTAGCGGGGGGGCGTACGAGCAGTACTTC
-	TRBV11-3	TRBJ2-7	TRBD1	CASSHGSQGTSYEQYF	TGTGCCAGCAGCCACGGCTCACAGGGGACGTCCTACGAGCAGTACTTC
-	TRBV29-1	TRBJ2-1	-	CSSRPGHGRLNYNEQFF	TGCAGCTCCAGACCGGGACACGGACGACTCAACTACAATGAGCAGTTCTTC
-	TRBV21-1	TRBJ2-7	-	CASSTKTGGCMGIYEQYF	TGTGCCAGCAGCACAAAGACAGGGGGCTGCATGGGAATCTACGAGCAGTACTTC
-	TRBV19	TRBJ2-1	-	CASSMTTNEQFF	TGTGCCAGTAGTATGACCACCAATGAGCAGTTCTTC
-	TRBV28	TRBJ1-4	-	CASSFGEQKLFF	TGTGCCAGCAGTTTTGGGGAACAAAAACTGTTTTTT
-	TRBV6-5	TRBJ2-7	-	CASGYTGNEQYF	TGTGCCAGCGGGTATACAGGGAACGAGCAGTACTTC
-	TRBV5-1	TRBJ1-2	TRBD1	CASSSPNTSRDRAGDTGGYTF	TGCGCCAGCAGCTCCCCCAACACCTCCCGGGACAGGGCGGGGGATACCGGTGGCTACACCTTC
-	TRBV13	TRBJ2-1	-	CASSLRGTYNEQFF	TGTGCCAGCAGCCTACGAGGGACTTACAATGAGCAGTTCTTC
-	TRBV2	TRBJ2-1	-	CASSAATMGNEQFF	TGTGCCAGCAGTGCGGCCACGATGGGCAATGAGCAGTTCTTC
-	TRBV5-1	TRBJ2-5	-	CASSSKDSQETQYF	TGCGCCAGCAGCTCAAAGGACAGTCAAGAGACCCAGTACTTC
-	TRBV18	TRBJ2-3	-	CASSGLADSTDTQYF	TGTGCCAGCTCAGGATTAGCCGATAGCACAGATACGCAGTATTTT
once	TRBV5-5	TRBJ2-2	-	CASSFGTGELFF	TGTGCCAGCAGCTTTGGGACCGGGGAGCTGTTTTTT
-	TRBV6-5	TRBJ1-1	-	CASRGSEAFF	TGTGCCAGCAGGGGTAGTGAAGCTTTCTTT
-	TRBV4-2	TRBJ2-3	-	CASSQDLGRGGGTDTQYF	TGTGCCAGCAGCCAAGATTTGGGCAGGGGCGGGGGCACAGATACGCAGTATTTT
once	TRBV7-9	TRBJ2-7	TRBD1	CASSLGFQGAREQYF	TGTGCCAGCAGCTTAGGGTTCCAGGGGGCGCGGGAGCAGTACTTC
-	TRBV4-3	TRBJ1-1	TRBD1	CASSRGTGGLYTEAFF	TGCGCCAGCAGCCGCGGGACAGGGGGACTTTACACTGAAGCTTTCTTT
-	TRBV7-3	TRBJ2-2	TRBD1	CASSQRPGTVAGELFF	TGTGCCAGCAGCCAACGCCCAGGGACAGTCGCCGGGGAGCTGTTTTTT
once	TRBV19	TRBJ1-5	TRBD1	CASSLSVTGWNQPQHF	TGTGCCAGTAGTCTATCAGTGACAGGGTGGAATCAGCCCCAGCATTTT
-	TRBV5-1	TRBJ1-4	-	CASSLGTPNEKLFF	TGCGCCAGCAGCTTGGGTACTCCGAATGAAAAACTGTTTTTT
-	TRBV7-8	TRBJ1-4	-	CASSATGRTNEKLFF	TGTGCCAGCAGCGCTACGGGACGGACTAATGAAAAACTGTTTTTT
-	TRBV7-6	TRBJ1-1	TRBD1	CASSLRGPNTEAFF	TGTGCCAGCAGCCTCAGGGGGCCCAACACTGAAGCTTTCTTT
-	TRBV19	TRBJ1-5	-	CASTVIGSNQPQHF	TGTGCCAGTACAGTAATCGGGAGCAATCAGCCCCAGCATTTT